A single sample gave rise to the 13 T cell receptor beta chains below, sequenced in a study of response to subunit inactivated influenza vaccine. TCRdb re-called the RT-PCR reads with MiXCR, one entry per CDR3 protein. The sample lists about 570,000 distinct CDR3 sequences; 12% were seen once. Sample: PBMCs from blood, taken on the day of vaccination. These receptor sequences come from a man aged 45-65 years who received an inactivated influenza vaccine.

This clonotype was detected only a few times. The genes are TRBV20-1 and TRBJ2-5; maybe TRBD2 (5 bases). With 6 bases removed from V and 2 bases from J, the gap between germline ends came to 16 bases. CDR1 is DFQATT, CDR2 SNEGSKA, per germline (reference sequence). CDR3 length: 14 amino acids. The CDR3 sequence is CSAPPAGLQETQYF. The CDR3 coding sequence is TGCAGTGCCCCCCCGGCGGGCCTACAAGAGACCCAGTACTTC.

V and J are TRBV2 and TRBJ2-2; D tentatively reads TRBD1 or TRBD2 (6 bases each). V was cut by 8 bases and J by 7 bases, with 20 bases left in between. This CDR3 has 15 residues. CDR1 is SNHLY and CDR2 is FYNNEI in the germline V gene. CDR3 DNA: TGTGCCAGCGGCGGGGTCCGGGGGCGCGGCGGGGAGCTGTTTTTT. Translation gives CASGGVRGRGGELFF.

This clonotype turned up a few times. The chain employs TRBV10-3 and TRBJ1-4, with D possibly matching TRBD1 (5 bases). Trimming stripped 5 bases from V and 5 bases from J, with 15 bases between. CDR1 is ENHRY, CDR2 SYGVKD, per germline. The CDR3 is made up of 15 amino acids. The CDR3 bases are TGTGCCATCAGTCGAGACGGGGGTTTAAATGAAAAACTGTTTTTT. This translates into CAISRDGGLNEKLFF.

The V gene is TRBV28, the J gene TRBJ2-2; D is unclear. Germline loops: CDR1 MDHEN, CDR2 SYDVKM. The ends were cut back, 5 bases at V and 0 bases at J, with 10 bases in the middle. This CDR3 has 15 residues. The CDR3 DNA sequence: TGTGCCAGCAGTGGATCTGGGGCGAACACCGGGGAGCTGTTTTTT. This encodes CASSGSGANTGELFF.

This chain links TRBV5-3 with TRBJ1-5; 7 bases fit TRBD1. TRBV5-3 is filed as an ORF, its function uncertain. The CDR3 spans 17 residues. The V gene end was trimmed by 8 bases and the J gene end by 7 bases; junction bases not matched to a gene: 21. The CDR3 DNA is TGTGCCAGGAGCCCTGGGCTACAGGGGAGAACTCAACAGCCCCAGCATTTT. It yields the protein CARSPGLQGRTQQPQHF.

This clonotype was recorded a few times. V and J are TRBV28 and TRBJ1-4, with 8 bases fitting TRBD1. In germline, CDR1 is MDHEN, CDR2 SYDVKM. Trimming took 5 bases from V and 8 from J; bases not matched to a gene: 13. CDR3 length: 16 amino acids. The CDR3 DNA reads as TGTGCCAGCAGTACGCTAGACAGGGGCGTAACCGAAAAACTGTTTTTT. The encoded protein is CASSTLDRGVTEKLFF.

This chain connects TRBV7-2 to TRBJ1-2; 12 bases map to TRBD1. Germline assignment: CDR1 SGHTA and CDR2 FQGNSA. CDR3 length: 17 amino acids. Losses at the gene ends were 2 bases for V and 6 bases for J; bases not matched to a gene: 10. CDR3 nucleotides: TGTGCCAGCAGCTTAAGGGGACAGGGGGCGCTGGGTGATGGCTACACCTTC. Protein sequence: CASSLRGQGALGDGYTF.

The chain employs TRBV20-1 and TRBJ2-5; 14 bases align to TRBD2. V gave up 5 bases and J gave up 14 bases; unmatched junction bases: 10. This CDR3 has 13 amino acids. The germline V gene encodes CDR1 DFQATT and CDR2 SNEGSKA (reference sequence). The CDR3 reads CSASSGTSGSSYF. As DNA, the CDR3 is TGCAGTGCTTCCTCCGGGACTAGCGGGAGTTCTTACTTC.

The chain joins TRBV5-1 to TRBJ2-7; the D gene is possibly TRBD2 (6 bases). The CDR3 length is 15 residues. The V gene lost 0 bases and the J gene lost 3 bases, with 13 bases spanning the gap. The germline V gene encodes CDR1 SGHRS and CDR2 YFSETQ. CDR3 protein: CASSLGQSEGYEQYF. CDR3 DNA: TGCGCCAGCAGCTTGGGGCAGTCGGAGGGCTACGAGCAGTACTTC.

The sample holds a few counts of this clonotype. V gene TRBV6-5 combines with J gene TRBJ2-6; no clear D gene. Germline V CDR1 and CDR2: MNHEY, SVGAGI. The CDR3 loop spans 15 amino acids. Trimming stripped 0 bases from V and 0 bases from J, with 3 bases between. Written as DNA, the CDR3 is TGTGCCAGCAGTTACTCGAACTCTGGGGCCAACGTCCTGACTTTC. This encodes CASSYSNSGANVLTF.

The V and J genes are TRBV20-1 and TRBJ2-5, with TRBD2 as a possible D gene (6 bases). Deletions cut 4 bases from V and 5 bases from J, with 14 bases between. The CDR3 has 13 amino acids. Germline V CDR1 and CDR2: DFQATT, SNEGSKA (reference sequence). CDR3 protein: CSAKVAREETQYF. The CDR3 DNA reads TGCAGTGCTAAGGTGGCACGGGAGGAGACCCAGTACTTC.

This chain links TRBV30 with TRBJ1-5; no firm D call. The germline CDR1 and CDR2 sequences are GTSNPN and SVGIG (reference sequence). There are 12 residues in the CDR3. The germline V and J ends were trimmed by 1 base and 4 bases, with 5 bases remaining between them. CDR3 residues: CAWSGSNQPQHF. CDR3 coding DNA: TGTGCCTGGAGTGGTAGTAATCAGCCCCAGCATTTT.

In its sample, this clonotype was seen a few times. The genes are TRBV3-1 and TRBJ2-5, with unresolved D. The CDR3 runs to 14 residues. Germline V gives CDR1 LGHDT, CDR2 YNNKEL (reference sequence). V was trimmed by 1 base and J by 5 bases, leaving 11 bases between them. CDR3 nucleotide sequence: TGTGCCAGCAGCCAAGTAAGCACCGGTGAGACCCAGTACTTC. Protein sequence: CASSQVSTGETQYF.